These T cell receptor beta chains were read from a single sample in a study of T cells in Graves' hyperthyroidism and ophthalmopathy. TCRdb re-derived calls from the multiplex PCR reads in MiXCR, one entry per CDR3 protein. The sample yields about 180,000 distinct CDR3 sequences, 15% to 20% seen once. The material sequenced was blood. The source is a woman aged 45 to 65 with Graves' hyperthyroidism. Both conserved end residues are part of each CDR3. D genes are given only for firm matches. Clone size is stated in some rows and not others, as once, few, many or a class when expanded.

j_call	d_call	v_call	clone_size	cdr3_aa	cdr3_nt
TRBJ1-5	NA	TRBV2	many	CASSEEGGVGQPQHF	TGTGCCAGCAGTGAAGAAGGGGGGGTAGGTCAGCCCCAGCATTTT
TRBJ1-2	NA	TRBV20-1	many	CSAEDRGGYNYGYTF	TGCAGTGCCGAGGATCGTGGAGGCTATAACTATGGCTACACCTTC
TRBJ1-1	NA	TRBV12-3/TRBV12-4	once	CASSGAGTEAFF	TGTGCCTCCTCCGGGGCGGGCACTGAAGCTTTCTTT
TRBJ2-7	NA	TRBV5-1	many	CASSPGVGYYEQYF	TGCGCCAGCAGCCCAGGGGTCGGCTACTACGAGCAGTACTTC
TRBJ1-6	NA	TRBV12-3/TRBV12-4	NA	CASSFSGEEDSPLHF	TGTGCCAGCAGTTTCTCAGGAGAGGAGGATTCGCCCCTCCACTTT
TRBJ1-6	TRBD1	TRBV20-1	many	CSAQGVRNSPLHF	TGCAGTGCGCAGGGGGTACGAAATTCACCCCTCCACTTT
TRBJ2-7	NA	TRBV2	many	CASRAPLYEQYF	TGTGCCTCCCGGGCCCCTCTCTACGAGCAGTACTTC
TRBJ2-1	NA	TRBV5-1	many	CASSLAPGDEQFF	TGCGCCAGCAGCTTGGCCCCGGGGGATGAGCAGTTCTTC
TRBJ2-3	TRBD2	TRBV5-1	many	CASSRTSGTDTQYF	TGCGCCAGCAGCCGGACTAGCGGCACAGATACGCAGTATTTT
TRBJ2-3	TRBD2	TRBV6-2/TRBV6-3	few	CASSYSKRGTADTQYF	TGTGCCAGCAGTTACTCCAAGCGGGGGACCGCAGATACGCAGTATTTT
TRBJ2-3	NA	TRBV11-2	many	CASDETSTDTQYF	TGTGCCAGCGATGAGACTAGCACAGATACGCAGTATTTT
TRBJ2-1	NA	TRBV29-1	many	CSVDTSSYNEQFF	TGCAGCGTTGACACCAGCTCCTACAATGAGCAGTTCTTC
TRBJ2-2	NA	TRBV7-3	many	CASSLGTGRRLFF	TGTGCCAGCAGCTTAGGCACAGGGAGACGGCTGTTTTTT
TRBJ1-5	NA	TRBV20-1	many	CSARDNTGNQPQHF	TGCAGTGCTAGAGATAACACGGGCAATCAGCCCCAGCATTTT
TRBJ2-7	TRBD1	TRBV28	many	CASSSTGTGVYEQYF	TGTGCCAGCAGCTCCACCGGGACAGGGGTTTACGAGCAGTACTTC
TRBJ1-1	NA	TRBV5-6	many	CASSPGVTMNTEAFF	TGTGCCAGCAGCCCGGGGGTCACAATGAACACTGAAGCTTTCTTT
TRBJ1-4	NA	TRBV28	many	CASVEGAKEKLFF	TGTGCCAGCGTAGAAGGGGCAAAGGAAAAACTGTTTTTT
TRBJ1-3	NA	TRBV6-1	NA	CASSKPTGTPGNTIYF	TGTGCCAGCAGCAAACCTACCGGGACACCAGGAAACACCATATATTTT
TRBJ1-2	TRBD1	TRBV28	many	CASSWRTGAYGYTF	TGTGCCAGCAGTTGGAGGACAGGGGCCTATGGCTACACCTTC
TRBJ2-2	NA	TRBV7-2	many	CASRRSATNTGELFF	TGTGCCAGCAGAAGATCGGCTACGAACACCGGGGAGCTGTTTTTT
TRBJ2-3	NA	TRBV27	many	CASSLFRGTDTQYF	TGTGCCAGCAGTTTATTCAGGGGCACAGATACGCAGTATTTT
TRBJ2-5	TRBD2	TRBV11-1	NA	CASSFRAGYQETQYF	TGTGCCAGCAGCTTCAGAGCGGGGTACCAAGAGACCCAGTACTTC
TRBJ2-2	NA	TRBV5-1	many	CASSLVGGTGELFF	TGCGCCAGCAGCTTGGTAGGGGGGACCGGGGAGCTGTTTTTT
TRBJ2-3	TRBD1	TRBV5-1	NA	CASSLAGGDRGDTQYF	TGCGCCAGCAGCTTGGCAGGGGGGGACAGGGGAGATACGCAGTATTTT
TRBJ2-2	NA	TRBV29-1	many	CSVERGITGELFF	TGCAGCGTTGAACGGGGGATCACCGGGGAGCTGTTTTTT
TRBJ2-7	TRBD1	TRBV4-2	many	CASSQDPGQGFLSYEQYF	TGTGCCAGCAGCCAAGACCCGGGACAGGGGTTCCTCTCCTACGAGCAGTACTTC
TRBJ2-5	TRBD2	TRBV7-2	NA	CASSLGLAGKQETQYF	TGTGCCAGCAGCTTGGGACTAGCGGGAAAACAAGAGACCCAGTACTTC
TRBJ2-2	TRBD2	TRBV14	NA	CASSLDYTSGTGELFF	TGTGCCAGCAGCCTAGACTACACTAGCGGTACCGGGGAGCTGTTTTTT
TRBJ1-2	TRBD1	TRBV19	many	CASSIVGQGYGYTF	TGTGCCAGTAGTATAGTGGGACAGGGCTATGGCTACACCTTC
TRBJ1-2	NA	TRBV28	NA	CASTGTSPYGYTF	TGTGCCAGCACCGGGACGTCCCCCTATGGCTACACCTTC
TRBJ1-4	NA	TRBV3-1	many	CASSPRQGATNEKLFF	TGTGCCAGCAGCCCACGGCAGGGAGCAACTAATGAAAAACTGTTTTTT
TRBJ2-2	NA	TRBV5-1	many	CASSLRGDTGELFF	TGCGCCAGCAGCTTAAGGGGAGACACCGGGGAGCTGTTTTTT
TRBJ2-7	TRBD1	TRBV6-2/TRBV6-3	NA	CASTRGQGTYEQYF	TGTGCCAGCACAAGGGGACAGGGAACCTACGAGCAGTACTTC
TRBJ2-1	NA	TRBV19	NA	CASSINSYNEQFF	TGTGCCAGTAGTATTAACAGCTACAATGAGCAGTTCTTC
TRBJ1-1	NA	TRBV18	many	CASSPRDGNTEAFF	TGTGCCAGCTCACCACGGGACGGGAACACTGAAGCTTTCTTT
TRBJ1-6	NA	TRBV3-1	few	CASSHGRTAGSPLHF	TGTGCCAGCAGCCACGGACGGACCGCAGGTTCACCCCTCCACTTT
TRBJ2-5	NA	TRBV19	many	CASRPRRGRGETQYF	TGTGCCAGTAGGCCCCGGCGGGGTCGGGGAGAGACCCAGTACTTC
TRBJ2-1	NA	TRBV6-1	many	CASSTPGRTTHNEQFF	TGTGCCAGCAGTACCCCGGGACGGACAACCCACAATGAGCAGTTCTTC
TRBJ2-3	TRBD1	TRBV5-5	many	CASSRMDRGRTDTQYF	TGTGCCAGCAGCAGAATGGACAGGGGACGCACAGATACGCAGTATTTT
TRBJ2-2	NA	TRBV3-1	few	CASSQGRNTGELFF	TGTGCCAGCAGCCAAGGCCGAAACACCGGGGAGCTGTTTTTT
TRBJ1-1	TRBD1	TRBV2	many	CASSGDRAPLEAFF	TGTGCCAGCAGTGGGGACAGGGCCCCCCTTGAAGCTTTCTTT
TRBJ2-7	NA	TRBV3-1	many	CASSQDLAGYYEQYF	TGTGCCAGCAGCCAAGATCTGGCAGGGTACTACGAGCAGTACTTC
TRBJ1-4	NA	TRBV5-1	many	CASSLGPWGNEKLFF	TGCGCCAGCAGCTTGGGACCCTGGGGGAATGAAAAACTGTTTTTT
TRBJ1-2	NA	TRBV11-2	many	CASSLERVPGYTF	TGTGCCAGCAGCTTAGAGAGGGTACCAGGCTACACCTTC
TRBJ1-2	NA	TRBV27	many	CASRKIQADSGGYTF	TGTGCCAGCAGGAAAATCCAGGCCGATAGTGGGGGCTACACCTTC